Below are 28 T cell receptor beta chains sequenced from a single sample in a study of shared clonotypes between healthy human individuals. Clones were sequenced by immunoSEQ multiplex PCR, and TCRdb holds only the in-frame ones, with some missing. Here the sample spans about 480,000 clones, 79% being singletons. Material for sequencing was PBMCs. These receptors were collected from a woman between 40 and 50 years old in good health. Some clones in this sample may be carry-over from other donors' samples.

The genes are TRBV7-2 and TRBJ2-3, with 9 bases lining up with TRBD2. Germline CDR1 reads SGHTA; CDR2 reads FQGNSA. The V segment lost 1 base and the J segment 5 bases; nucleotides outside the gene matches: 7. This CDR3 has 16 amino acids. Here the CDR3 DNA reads TGTGCCAGCAGCTTAGGGGGAGCTAGCGGGGTAGATACGCAGTATTTT. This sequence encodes CASSLGGASGVDTQYF. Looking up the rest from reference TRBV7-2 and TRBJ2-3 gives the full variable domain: GAGVSQSPSNKVTEKGKDVELRCDPISGHTALYWYRQSLGQGLEFLIYFQGNSAPDKSGLPSDRFSAERTGGSVSTLTIQRTQQEDSAVYLCASSLGGASGVDTQYFGPGTRLTVL.

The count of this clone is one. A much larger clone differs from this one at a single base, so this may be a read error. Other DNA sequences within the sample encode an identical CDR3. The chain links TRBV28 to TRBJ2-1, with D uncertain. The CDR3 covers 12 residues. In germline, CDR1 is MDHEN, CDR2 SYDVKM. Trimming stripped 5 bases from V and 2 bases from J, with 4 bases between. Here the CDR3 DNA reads TGTGCCAGCAGTCCAGCCTACAATGAGCAGTTCTTC. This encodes CASSPAYNEQFF.

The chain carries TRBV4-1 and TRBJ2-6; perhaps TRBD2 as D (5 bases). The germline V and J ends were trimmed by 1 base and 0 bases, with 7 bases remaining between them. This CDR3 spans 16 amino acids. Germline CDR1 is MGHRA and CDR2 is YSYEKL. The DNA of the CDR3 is TGCGCCAGCAGCCAAGTACGGGGCTCTGGGGCCAACGTCCTGACTTTC. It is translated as CASSQVRGSGANVLTF.

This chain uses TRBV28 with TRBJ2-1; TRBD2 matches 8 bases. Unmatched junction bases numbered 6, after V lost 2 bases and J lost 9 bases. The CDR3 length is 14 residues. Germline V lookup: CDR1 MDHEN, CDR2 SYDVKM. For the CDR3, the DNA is TGTGCCAGCAGTTTACGGGAGGGATGGAGTGAGCAGTTCTTC. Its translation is CASSLREGWSEQFF.

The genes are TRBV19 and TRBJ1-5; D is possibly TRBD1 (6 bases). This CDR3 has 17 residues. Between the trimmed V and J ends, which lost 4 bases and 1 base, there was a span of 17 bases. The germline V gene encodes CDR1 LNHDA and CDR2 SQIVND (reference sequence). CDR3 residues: CASSNPLGAGSNQPQHF. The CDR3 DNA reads TGTGCCAGTAGTAACCCCTTGGGGGCTGGGAGCAATCAGCCCCAGCATTTT.

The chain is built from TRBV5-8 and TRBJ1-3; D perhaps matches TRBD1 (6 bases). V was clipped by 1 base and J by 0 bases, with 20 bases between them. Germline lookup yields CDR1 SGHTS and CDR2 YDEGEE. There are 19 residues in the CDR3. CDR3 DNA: TGTGCCAGCAGCTTGCGGCGGGCAGGGGTCAAGAGCTCTGGAAACACCATATATTTT. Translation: CASSLRRAGVKSSGNTIYF.

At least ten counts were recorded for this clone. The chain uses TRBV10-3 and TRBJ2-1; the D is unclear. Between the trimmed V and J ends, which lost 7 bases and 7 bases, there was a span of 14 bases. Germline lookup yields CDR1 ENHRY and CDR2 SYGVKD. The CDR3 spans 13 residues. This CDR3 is CAIIRAERNEQFF. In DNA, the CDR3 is TGTGCCATCATAAGGGCCGAGAGGAATGAGCAGTTCTTC.

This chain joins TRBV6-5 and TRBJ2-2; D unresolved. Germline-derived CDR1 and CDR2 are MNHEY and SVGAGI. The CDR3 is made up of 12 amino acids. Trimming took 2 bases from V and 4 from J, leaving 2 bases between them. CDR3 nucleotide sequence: TGTGCCAGCAGTTACACCACCGGGGAGCTGTTTTTT. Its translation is CASSYTTGELFF.

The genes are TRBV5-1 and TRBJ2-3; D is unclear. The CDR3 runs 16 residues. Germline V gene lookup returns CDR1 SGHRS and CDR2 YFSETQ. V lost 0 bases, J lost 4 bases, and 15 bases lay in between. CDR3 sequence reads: CASSLDPRKGADTQYF. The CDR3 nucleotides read TGCGCCAGCAGCTTGGACCCGAGAAAAGGTGCAGATACGCAGTATTTT.

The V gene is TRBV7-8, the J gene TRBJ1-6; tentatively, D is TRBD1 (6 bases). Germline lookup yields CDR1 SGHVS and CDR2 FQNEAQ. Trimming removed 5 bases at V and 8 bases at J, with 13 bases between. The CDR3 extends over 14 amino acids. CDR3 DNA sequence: TGTGCCAGCAGCCCCCGAGGGGGGGATTCACCCCTCCACTTT. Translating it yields CASSPRGGDSPLHF. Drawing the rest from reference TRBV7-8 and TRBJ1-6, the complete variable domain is GAGVSQSPRYKVAKRGQDVALRCDPISGHVSLFWYQQALGQGPEFLTYFQNEAQLDKSGLPSDRFFAERPEGSVSTLKIQRTQQEDSAVYLCASSPRGGDSPLHFGNGTRLTVT.

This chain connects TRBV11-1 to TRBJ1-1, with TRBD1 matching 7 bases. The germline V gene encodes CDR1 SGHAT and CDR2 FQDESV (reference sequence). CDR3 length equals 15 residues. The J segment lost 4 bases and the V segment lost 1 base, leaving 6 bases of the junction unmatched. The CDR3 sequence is CASSLEAAGGTEAFF. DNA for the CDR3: TGTGCCAGCAGCTTAGAGGCTGCAGGGGGCACTGAAGCTTTCTTT.

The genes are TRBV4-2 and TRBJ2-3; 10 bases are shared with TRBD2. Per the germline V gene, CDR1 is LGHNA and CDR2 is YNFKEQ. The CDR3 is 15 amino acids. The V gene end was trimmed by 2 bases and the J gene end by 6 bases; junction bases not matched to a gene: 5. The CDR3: CASSQSGRAGDTQYF. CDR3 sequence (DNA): TGTGCCAGCAGCCAAAGCGGGAGGGCCGGGGATACGCAGTATTTT.

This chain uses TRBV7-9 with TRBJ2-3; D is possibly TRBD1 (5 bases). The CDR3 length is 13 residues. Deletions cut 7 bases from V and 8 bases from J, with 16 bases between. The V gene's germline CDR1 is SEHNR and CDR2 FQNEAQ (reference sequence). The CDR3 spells CASNQGEMATQYF. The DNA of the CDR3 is TGTGCCAGCAATCAAGGGGAAATGGCTACGCAGTATTTT.

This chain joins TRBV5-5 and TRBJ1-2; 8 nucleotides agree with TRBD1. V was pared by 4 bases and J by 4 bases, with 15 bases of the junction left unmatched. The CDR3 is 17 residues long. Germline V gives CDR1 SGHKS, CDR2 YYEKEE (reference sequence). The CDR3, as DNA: TGTGCCAGCAGCCAGACCCCAGGGGGCGCGGGCACCTATGGCTACACCTTC. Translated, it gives CASSQTPGGAGTYGYTF.

CDR3 region: CASSELAFQYF. The DNA of the CDR3 is TGTGCCAGCAGTGAGTTGGCGTTCCAGTACTTC. The chain has TRBV2 and TRBJ2-5, with D unclear. V was clipped by 3 bases and J by 10 bases, with 9 bases between them. The germline V gene encodes CDR1 SNHLY and CDR2 FYNNEI. There are 11 residues in the CDR3.

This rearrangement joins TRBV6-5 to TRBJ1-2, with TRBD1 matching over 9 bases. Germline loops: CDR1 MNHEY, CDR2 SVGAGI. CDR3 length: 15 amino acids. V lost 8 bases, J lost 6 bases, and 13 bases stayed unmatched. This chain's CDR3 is CASYPSLTGGDGYTF. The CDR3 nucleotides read TGTGCCAGCTACCCATCATTGACAGGGGGGGATGGCTACACCTTC.

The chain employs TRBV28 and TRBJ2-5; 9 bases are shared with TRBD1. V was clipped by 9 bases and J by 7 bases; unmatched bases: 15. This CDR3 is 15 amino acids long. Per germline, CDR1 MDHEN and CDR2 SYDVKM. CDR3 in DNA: TGTGCCAGTGAAACACCACAGGGGGCGCATGGGACCCAGTACTTC. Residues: CASETPQGAHGTQYF.

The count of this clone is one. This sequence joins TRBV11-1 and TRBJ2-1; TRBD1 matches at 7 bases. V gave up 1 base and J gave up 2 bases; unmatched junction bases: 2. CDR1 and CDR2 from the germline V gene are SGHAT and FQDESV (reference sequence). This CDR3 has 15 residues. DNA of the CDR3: TGTGCCAGCAGCTTAGACAGGGGCCCCTACAATGAGCAGTTCTTC. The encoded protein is CASSLDRGPYNEQFF.

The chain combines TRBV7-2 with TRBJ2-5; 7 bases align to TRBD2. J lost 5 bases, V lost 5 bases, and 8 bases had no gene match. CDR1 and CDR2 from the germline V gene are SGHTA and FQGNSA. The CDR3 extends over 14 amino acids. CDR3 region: CASSPRGVWETQYF. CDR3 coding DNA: TGTGCCAGCAGCCCCCGGGGGGTTTGGGAGACCCAGTACTTC.

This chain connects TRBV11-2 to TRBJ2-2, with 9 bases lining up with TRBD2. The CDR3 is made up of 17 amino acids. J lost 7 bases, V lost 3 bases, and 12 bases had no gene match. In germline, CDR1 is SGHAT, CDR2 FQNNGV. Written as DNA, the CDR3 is TGTGCCAGCAGCTTTTCGGGACTAGCCTTCTGGGGCGGGGAGCTGTTTTTT. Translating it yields CASSFSGLAFWGGELFF. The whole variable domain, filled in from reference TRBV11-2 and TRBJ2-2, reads EAGVAQSPRYKIIEKRQSVAFWCNPISGHATLYWYQQILGQGPKLLIQFQNNGVVDDSQLPKDRFSAERLKGVDSTLKIQPAKLEDSAVYLCASSFSGLAFWGGELFFGEGSRLTVL.

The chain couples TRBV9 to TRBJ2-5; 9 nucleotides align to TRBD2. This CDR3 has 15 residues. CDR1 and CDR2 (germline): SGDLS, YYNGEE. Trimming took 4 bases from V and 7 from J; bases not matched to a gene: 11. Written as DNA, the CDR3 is TGTGCCAGCAGCACGGCGACTAGCGGCATGGTGACCCAGTACTTC. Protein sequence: CASSTATSGMVTQYF.

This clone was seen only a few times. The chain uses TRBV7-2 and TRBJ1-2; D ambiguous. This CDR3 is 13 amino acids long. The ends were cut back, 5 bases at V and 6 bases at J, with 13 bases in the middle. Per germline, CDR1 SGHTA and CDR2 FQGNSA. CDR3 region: CASSPAGAHGYTF. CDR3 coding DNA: TGTGCCAGCAGCCCCGCGGGTGCCCATGGCTACACCTTC.

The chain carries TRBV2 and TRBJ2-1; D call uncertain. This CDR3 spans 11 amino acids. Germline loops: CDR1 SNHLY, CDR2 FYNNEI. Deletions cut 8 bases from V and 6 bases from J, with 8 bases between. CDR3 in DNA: TGTGCCAGCCTGATCAGCAATGAGCAGTTCTTC. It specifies CASLISNEQFF.

The CDR3 loop is CASSEGAGGPYEQYF. As DNA, the CDR3 is TGTGCCAGCAGTGAAGGAGCGGGAGGGCCCTACGAGCAGTACTTC. The chain joins TRBV6-1 to TRBJ2-7; 10 nucleotides match TRBD2. This CDR3 comprises 15 residues. Germline lookup yields CDR1 MNHNS and CDR2 SASEGT. V trimming: 1 base; J trimming: 2 bases; junction bases outside the gene matches: 2.

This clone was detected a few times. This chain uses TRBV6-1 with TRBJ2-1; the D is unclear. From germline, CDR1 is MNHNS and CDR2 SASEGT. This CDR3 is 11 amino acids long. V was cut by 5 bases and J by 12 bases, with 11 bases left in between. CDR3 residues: CASSPLYRQFF. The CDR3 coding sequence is TGTGCCAGCAGTCCCTTATACCGGCAGTTCTTC.

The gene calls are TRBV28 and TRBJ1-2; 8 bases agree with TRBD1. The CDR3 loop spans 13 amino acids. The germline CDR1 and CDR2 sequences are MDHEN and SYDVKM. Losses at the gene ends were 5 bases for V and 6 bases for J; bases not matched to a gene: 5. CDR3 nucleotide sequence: TGTGCCAGCAGTACACAGGACAGGGATGGCTACACCTTC. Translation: CASSTQDRDGYTF.

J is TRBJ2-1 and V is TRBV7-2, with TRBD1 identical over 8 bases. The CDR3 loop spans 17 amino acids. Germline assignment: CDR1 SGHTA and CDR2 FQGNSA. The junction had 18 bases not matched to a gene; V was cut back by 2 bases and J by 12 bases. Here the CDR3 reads CASSLPRGTGTGTLQFF. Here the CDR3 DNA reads TGTGCCAGCAGCTTACCGAGGGGAACCGGGACAGGAACCCTGCAGTTCTTC.

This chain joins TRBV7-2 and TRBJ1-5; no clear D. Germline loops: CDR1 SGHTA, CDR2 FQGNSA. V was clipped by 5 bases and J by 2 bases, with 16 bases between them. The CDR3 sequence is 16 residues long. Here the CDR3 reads CASSPVGNGGNQPQHF. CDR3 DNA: TGTGCCAGCAGCCCCGTGGGGAATGGTGGCAATCAGCCCCAGCATTTT.